This T cell receptor (beta chain) was recorded in a study of monozygotic twins with inflammatory bowel disease. General study results and limits: Fewer shared clonotypes with others were found in IBD patients than in healthy twins, especially with disease activity. Backing was not found for a single strong signal or clonotype associated with IBD.

With respect to this clonotype: Its specificity is not known.

A template switching step added UMIs, each with a 6-nucleotide sample barcode. Two nested PCRs, roughly 17 and 9 cycles, amplified TCRalpha and TCRbeta cDNA. TCRdb reprocessed the 5' RACE reads and stores each CDR3 protein as one record, lacking DNA. The sample data list around 380,000 distinct CDR3 sequences. Source material: blood. The clonotype originates from a human donor with ulcerative colitis or Crohn's disease, or a healthy co-twin of an affected twin (not recorded which).

Here the CDR3 reads CASSLGSVQETQYF. This sequence joins TRBV11-2 and TRBJ2-5. The CDR3 has 14 residues. The germline V gene encodes CDR1 SGHAT and CDR2 FQNNGV.